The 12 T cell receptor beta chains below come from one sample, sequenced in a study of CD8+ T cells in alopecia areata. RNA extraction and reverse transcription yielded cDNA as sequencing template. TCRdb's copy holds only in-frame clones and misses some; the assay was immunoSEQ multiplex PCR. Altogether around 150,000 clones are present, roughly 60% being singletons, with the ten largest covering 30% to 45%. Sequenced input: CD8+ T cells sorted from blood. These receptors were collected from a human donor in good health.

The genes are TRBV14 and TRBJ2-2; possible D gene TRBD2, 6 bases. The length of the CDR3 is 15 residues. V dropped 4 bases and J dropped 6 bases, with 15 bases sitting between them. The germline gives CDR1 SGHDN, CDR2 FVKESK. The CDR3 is CASSPHLTSPGELFF. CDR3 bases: TGTGCCAGCAGCCCTCACCTGACTAGTCCCGGGGAGCTGTTTTTT.

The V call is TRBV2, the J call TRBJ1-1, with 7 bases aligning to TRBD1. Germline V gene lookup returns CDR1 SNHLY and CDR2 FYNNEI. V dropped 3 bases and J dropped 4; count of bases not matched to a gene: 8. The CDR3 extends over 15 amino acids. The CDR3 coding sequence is TGTGCCAGCAGTGACCATGACAGGGTTATCACTGAAGCTTTCTTT. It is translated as CASSDHDRVITEAFF.

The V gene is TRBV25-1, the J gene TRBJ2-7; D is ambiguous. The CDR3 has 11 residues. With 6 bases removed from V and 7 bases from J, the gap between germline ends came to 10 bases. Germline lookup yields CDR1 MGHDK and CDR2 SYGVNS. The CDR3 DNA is TGTGCCAGCAGGTCTGCTCGGGAGCAGTACTTC. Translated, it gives CASRSAREQYF.

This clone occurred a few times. The chain's CDR3 is CSDQDRAEGGLETQYF. In DNA, the CDR3 is TGCAGCGATCAGGACAGGGCCGAGGGGGGCCTAGAGACCCAGTACTTC. The J gene is TRBJ2-5, the V gene TRBV29-1, with 8 bases fitting TRBD1. Losses at the gene ends were 7 bases for V and 4 bases for J; bases not matched to a gene: 17. CDR1 and CDR2 from the germline V gene are SQVTM and ANQGSEA. This CDR3 spans 16 amino acids. Using reference TRBV29-1 and TRBJ2-5 for the parts outside the CDR3, the full variable domain is SAVISQKPSRDICQRGTSLTIQCQVDSQVTMMFWYRQQPGQSLTLIATANQGSEATYESGFVIDKFPISRPNLTFSTLTVSNMSPEDSSIYLCSDQDRAEGGLETQYFGPGTRLLVL.

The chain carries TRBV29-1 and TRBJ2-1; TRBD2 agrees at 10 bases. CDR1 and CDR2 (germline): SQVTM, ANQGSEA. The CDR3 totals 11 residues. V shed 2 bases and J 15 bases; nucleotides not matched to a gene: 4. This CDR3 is CSVELAGVLFF. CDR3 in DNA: TGCAGCGTTGAACTAGCGGGGGTCCTGTTCTTC.

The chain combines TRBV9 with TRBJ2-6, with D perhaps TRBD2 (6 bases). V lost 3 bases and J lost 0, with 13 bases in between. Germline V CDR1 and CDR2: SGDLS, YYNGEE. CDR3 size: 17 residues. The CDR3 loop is CASSAGGGTSGANVLTF. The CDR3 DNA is TGTGCCAGCAGCGCCGGTGGGGGGACCTCTGGGGCCAACGTCCTGACTTTC.

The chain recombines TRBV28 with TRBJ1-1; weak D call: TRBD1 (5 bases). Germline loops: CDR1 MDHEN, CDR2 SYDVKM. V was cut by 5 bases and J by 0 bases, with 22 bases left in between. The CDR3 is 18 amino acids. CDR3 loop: CASSPYSQAGGLNTEAFF. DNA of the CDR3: TGTGCCAGCAGTCCCTATTCACAGGCTGGGGGATTGAACACTGAAGCTTTCTTT.

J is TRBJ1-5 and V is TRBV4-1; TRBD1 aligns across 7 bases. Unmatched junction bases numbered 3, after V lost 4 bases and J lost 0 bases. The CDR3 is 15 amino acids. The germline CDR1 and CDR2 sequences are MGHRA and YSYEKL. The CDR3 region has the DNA TGCGCCAGCAGCCTCCGACAGGGTAGCAATCAGCCCCAGCATTTT. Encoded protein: CASSLRQGSNQPQHF.

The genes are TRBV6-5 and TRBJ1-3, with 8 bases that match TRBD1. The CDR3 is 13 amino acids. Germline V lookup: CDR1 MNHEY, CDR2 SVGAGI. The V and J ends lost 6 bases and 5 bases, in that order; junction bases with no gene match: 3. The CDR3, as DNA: TGTGCCAGCAGGACAGGGGAAAGAAACACCATATATTTT. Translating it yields CASRTGERNTIYF.

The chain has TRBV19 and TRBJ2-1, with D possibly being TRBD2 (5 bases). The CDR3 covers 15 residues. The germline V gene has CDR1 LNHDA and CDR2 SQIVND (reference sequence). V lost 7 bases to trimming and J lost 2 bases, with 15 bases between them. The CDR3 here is CASTVAGPTYNEQFF. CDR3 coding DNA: TGTGCCAGTACAGTTGCGGGCCCCACCTACAATGAGCAGTTCTTC.

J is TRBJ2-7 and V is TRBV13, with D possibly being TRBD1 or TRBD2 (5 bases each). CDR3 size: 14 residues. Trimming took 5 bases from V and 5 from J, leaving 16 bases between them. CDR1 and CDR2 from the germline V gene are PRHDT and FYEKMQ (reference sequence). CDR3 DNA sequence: TGTGCCAGCAGCCATCAGTCCAGGGACGACGAGCAGTACTTC. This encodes CASSHQSRDDEQYF.

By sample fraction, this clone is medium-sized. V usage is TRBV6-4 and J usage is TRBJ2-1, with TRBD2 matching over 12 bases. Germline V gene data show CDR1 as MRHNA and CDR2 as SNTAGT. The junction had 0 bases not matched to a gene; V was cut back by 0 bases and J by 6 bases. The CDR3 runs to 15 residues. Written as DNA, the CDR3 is TGTGCCAGCAGTGACTCGACTAGCGGGAGCAATGAGCAGTTCTTC. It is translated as CASSDSTSGSNEQFF.